Listed here is a single TCR beta chain. The table came from immunoSEQ multiplex PCR; TCRdb's copy has only in-frame clones and leaves some out. The sample consists of some 1.4 million clones, 95% to 97% of them appearing once. These data come from a study of shared clonotypes between healthy human individuals. Study-wide background: The donor group consisted of a couple of women and a few men, aged 18 to 49.

Every contributor of samples was a Caucasian grown-up residing in Nashville, Tennessee. The sequencing sample was made of naive CD4+ T cells sorted from blood. Subset indicated: CD45RA+ positively selected. This receptor was taken from a man in his thirties or forties in good health.

The CDR3 region has the DNA TGTGCCAGCAGTGCATCTAGCGGATACAATGAGCAGTTCTTC. Protein sequence: CASSASSGYNEQFF. This rearrangement joins TRBV2 to TRBJ2-1, with 7 bases fitting TRBD2. With V trimmed by 4 bases and J by 4 bases, 4 bases remained unmatched. Germline CDR1 is SNHLY and CDR2 is FYNNEI. The CDR3 is 14 amino acids.